This T cell receptor beta chain comes out of a study of blood T cell repertoires in COVID-19. About the research overall: Spain, Italy and the United States supplied samples that represented acute and convalescent COVID-19.

This clone was counted between two and nine times. CDR3 size: 15 residues. Trimming at V came to 5 bases and at J to 5 bases, leaving 9 bases not matched to a gene. CDR1 is MDHEN and CDR2 is SYDVKM in the germline V gene. In the original workflow: Amplified reference gene primers provided the basis for estimating nucleated cell counts. Generated by immunoSEQ multiplex PCR, the TCRdb table keeps only in-frame clones and is missing some. D and trimming come from the DNA, and the V and J calls and clone size come from that table. The sample includes about 110,000 clones, around 68% seen only once; the top ten take 6% to 8%.

This receptor was obtained from a woman aged 60-75 years with acute or convalescent COVID-19. This chain links TRBV28 with TRBJ1-1; 9 bases align to TRBD1. The source material was peripheral blood. In DNA, the CDR3 is TGTGCCAGCAGTCCGGCCGGGACAGGGAGAACTGAAGCTTTCTTT. Amino acids: CASSPAGTGRTEAFF.